These 11 T cell receptor beta chains originate from one sample sequenced in a study of blood T cell repertoires in COVID-19. Clones were sequenced by immunoSEQ multiplex PCR, and TCRdb holds only the in-frame ones, with some missing. The repertoire holds about 300,000 clones, around 86% seen once, with 1% to 1.5% in the top ten. Sequencing used peripheral blood. The receptors derive from a man aged 65 to 79 with acute or convalescent COVID-19.

This clone has only one observation. The rearrangement uses TRBV6-5 and TRBJ1-6; D is possibly TRBD1 (5 bases). This CDR3 contains 15 residues. V was trimmed by 2 bases and J by 7 bases, leaving 12 bases between them. The V gene's germline CDR1 is MNHEY and CDR2 SVGAGI. The CDR3 region has the DNA TGTGCCAGCAGTTACGGAGGGGTTGTAAATTCACCCCTCCACTTT. It encodes CASSYGGVVNSPLHF.

This sequence joins TRBV5-4 and TRBJ2-5; 9 bases align to TRBD1. V lost 6 bases to trimming and J lost 5 bases; unmatched junction nucleotides: 5. The germline CDR1 and CDR2 sequences are SGHNT and YYREEE (reference sequence). The CDR3 contains 13 residues. CDR3 sequence reads: CASNVDRGETQYF. CDR3 coding DNA: TGTGCCAGCAACGTGGACAGGGGCGAGACCCAGTACTTC.

The chain combines TRBV19 with TRBJ1-5, with 7 bases identical to TRBD1. Germline V gene lookup returns CDR1 LNHDA and CDR2 SQIVND (reference sequence). The CDR3 totals 13 residues. V gave up 8 bases and J gave up 3 bases; unmatched junction bases: 4. Here the CDR3 reads CASSGTANQPQHF. The CDR3 DNA reads as TGTGCCAGTTCCGGGACAGCCAATCAGCCCCAGCATTTT.

The chain has TRBV7-9 and TRBJ1-1, with TRBD1 as a possible D gene (6 bases). Germline CDR1 reads SEHNR; CDR2 reads FQNEAQ (reference sequence). V lost 5 bases and J 0 bases, leaving 10 bases between the germline ends. This CDR3 spans 14 amino acids. DNA of the CDR3: TGTGCCAGCAGCACAGGGATAATGAACACTGAAGCTTTCTTT. Encoded protein: CASSTGIMNTEAFF.

J is TRBJ2-3 and V is TRBV5-6; D unresolved. This CDR3 has 13 residues. The V end was cut by 2 bases, the J end by 0 bases, with 4 bases between. Germline CDR1 SGHDT, CDR2 YYEEEE. CDR3 in amino acids: CASSFPSTDTQYF. The CDR3 DNA sequence: TGTGCCAGCAGCTTCCCTAGCACAGATACGCAGTATTTT.

CDR3 amino acids: CASSTQGALTDTQYF. The CDR3 nucleotides are TGTGCCAGCTCAACACAGGGGGCTCTAACAGATACGCAGTATTTT. V gene TRBV18 combines with J gene TRBJ2-3, with TRBD1 identical over 9 bases. Germline values: CDR1 KGHSH, CDR2 LQKENI. J gave up 3 bases and V 5 bases, and 6 bases lay outside the gene matches. This CDR3 has 15 amino acids. The whole variable domain, filled in from reference TRBV18 and TRBJ2-3, reads NAGVMQNPRHLVRRRGQEARLRCSPMKGHSHVYWYRQLPEEGLKFMVYLQKENIIDESGMPKERFSAEFPKEGPSILRIQQVVRGDSAAYFCASSTQGALTDTQYFGPGTRLTVL.

This chain connects TRBV24-1 to TRBJ2-2; 8 bases map to TRBD2. CDR1 is KGHDR, CDR2 SFDVKD, per germline. The CDR3 is 15 amino acids. The V segment lost 6 bases and the J segment 5 bases; nucleotides outside the gene matches: 7. The CDR3 nucleotides read TGTGCCACCAGTCGGGGGGGCATAGGGACCGGGGAGCTGTTTTTT. Translated: CATSRGGIGTGELFF.

This chain links TRBV2 with TRBJ2-7; D may be TRBD2 (6 bases). This CDR3 region has 14 residues. V lost 6 bases, J lost 6 bases, and 18 bases lay in between. Germline values: CDR1 SNHLY, CDR2 FYNNEI. The CDR3 sequence: CASRGISRDSEQYF. CDR3 coding DNA: TGTGCCAGCAGGGGGATTTCGCGGGACTCCGAGCAGTACTTC.

The J gene is TRBJ2-3, the V gene TRBV11-2, with 8 bases aligning to TRBD2. The CDR3 extends over 16 amino acids. The trim removed 4 bases at V and 6 bases at J, leaving 12 bases unmatched. Germline CDR1 and CDR2: SGHAT and FQNNGV. The DNA for the CDR3 is TGTGCCAGCAGCTCCCTCCTAGGACTAGCAGCTGATACGCAGTATTTT. Its protein product is CASSSLLGLAADTQYF. Variable domain in full (rest from reference TRBV11-2 and TRBJ2-3): EAGVAQSPRYKIIEKRQSVAFWCNPISGHATLYWYQQILGQGPKLLIQFQNNGVVDDSQLPKDRFSAERLKGVDSTLKIQPAKLEDSAVYLCASSSLLGLAADTQYFGPGTRLTVL.

The chain has TRBV12-3 or TRBV12-4 and TRBJ2-7; possible D gene TRBD2, 5 bases. V was clipped by 1 base and J by 3 bases, with 7 bases between them. The CDR3 loop spans 13 amino acids. CDR3 DNA sequence: TGTGCCAGCAGTTTAGACGGACTCTACGAGCAGTACTTC. This translates into CASSLDGLYEQYF.

V gene TRBV29-1 combines with J gene TRBJ2-7, with TRBD1 matching over 8 bases. Germline V gene lookup returns CDR1 SQVTM and CDR2 ANQGSEA. The CDR3 length is 14 residues. V lost 0 bases and J lost 9; bases outside the gene matches: 10. The CDR3 nucleotides are TGCAGCGTTGAAGAGGACAGGGATTACACCGCGCAGTACTTC. Encoded protein: CSVEEDRDYTAQYF.